This T cell receptor (beta chain) appears in the sequencing data of a study of CXCR3-negative and CXCR3-positive naive CD8 T cells. General observations from the study: With respect to TRBV-TRBJ usage, naive CXCR3-negative and CXCR3-positive cells were similar; memory differed. Similar levels of surface CD5 were seen between naive subsets; TCR strength was inferred from TRB CDR3 properties.

The authors prepared UMI-labeled TRB cDNA libraries by 5' RACE. TCRdb re-called the 5' RACE reads; every CDR3 protein appears as one record, without DNA. The sample totals over 70,000 distinct CDR3 sequences. This CDR3 is 15 amino acids long. Germline V gene lookup returns CDR1 SSHAT and CDR2 FNYEAQ (reference sequence). Remarks on this clonotype: No antigen is known for it.

Sequenced: naive CXCR3- CD8+ T cells from blood. Subset denoted: CD45RO-CCR7+CD27+CD95- naive CD8+ T cells lacking CXCR3 (TNR3-). The rearrangement uses TRBV7-7 and TRBJ1-5; TCRdb indicates TRBD1, and absent DNA this call remains unverified. The clonotype originates from a human donor in good health. Some clones in this sample may be carry-over from other donors' samples. CDR3 amino acids: CASSYSEDRDQPQHF. Supplemented by reference TRBV7-7 and TRBJ1-5, the full variable domain reads GAGVSQSPRYKVTKRGQDVTLRCDPISSHATLYWYQQALGQGPEFLTYFNYEAQPDKSGLPSDRFSAERPEGSISTLTIQRTEQRDSAMYRCASSYSEDRDQPQHFGDGTRLSIL.